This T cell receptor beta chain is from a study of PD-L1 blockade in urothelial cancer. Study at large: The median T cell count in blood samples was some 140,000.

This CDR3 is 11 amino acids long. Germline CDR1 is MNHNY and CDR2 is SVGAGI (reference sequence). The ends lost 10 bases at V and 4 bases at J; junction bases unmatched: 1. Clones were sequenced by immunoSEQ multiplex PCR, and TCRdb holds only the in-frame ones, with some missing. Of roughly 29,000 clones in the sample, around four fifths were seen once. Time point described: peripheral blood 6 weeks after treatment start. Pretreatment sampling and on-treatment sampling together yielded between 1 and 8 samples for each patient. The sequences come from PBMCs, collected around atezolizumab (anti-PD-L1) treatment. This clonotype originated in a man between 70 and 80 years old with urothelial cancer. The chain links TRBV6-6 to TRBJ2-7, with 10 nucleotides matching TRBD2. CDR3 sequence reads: CATAGGYEQYF. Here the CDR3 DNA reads TGTGCCACAGCGGGGGGGTACGAGCAGTACTTC.